The sequence of this TCR beta chain was determined in a study of monozygotic twins with inflammatory bowel disease. CDR1 and CDR2 from the germline V gene are SGHKS and YYEKEE (reference sequence). CDR3 length equals 14 residues. Whole-study findings and limits: Among the T cells, different subtypes could not be distinguished.

TCRalpha along with TCRbeta cDNA was subjected to two nested PCRs lasting about 16 and 10 cycles. TCRdb reprocessed the 5' RACE reads and reports one entry per CDR3 protein, with no DNA. The sample holds approximately 150,000 distinct CDR3 sequences. Details on this clonotype: Its matching antigen is unknown.

The sequenced material came from blood. The TCR comes from a human donor with ulcerative colitis or Crohn's disease, or a healthy co-twin of an affected twin (not recorded which). The chain has TRBV5-5 and TRBJ2-7. The CDR3 spells CASSLRREPYEQYF.